The 30 T cell receptor beta chains given below trace back to one sample, sequenced in a study of blood T cell repertoires in COVID-19 (dated by TCRdb to the early 2020s). The library was made by the immunoSEQ multiplex PCR assay. In its TCRdb copy, this immuneACCESS table keeps in-frame sequences only and misses some clones. Where compared with another copy, unresolved V genes explain less than half of these, and the others have no known cause. Within this sample are 70,000 or so clones, with approximately 84% of them counted one time only. About 13% of the sample is held by the ten biggest clonotypes. The specimen sequenced was peripheral blood. Receptors were obtained from a man aged 50-59 years with COVID-19, enrolled during active disease.

V usage is TRBV7-2 and J usage is TRBJ2-7; TRBD2 matches at 12 bases. Germline lookup yields CDR1 SGHTA and CDR2 FQGNSA. Trimming removed 5 bases from V and 0 bases from J; junction bases left unmatched: 2. This CDR3 spans 15 amino acids. The CDR3 loop is CASSMTSGSSYEQYF. The CDR3 DNA is TGTGCCAGCAGCATGACTAGCGGGAGCTCCTACGAGCAGTACTTC.

This chain joins TRBV7-6 and TRBJ2-3, with 10 bases that match TRBD2. The germline V gene encodes CDR1 SGHVS and CDR2 FNYEAQ. Losses at the gene ends were 5 bases for V and 6 bases for J; bases not matched to a gene: 11. The CDR3 has 16 amino acids. The DNA for the CDR3 is TGTGCCAGCAGCCCATCTAGCGGGAGCGGGGGCGATACGCAGTATTTT. As protein: CASSPSSGSGGDTQYF.

CDR3 sequence: CASSEGGRGYEQYF. DNA for the CDR3: TGCGCCAGCAGTGAAGGGGGTAGGGGCTACGAGCAGTACTTC. The J gene is TRBJ2-7, the V gene TRBV10-2, with a possible D match to TRBD1 (6 bases). From germline, CDR1 is WSHSY and CDR2 SAAADI. The V gene lost 3 bases and the J gene lost 3 bases, with 12 bases spanning the gap. The CDR3 has 14 residues.

V is TRBV5-1 and J is TRBJ2-5; TRBD2 might be the D (6 bases). This CDR3 has 14 residues. The V end was cut by 4 bases, the J end by 3 bases, with 13 bases between. Germline V gene lookup returns CDR1 SGHRS and CDR2 YFSETQ. The CDR3 DNA is TGCGCCAGCAGCCTTTATAGCGGAGAAGAGACCCAGTACTTC. Its translation is CASSLYSGEETQYF.

V and J are TRBV2 and TRBJ1-1; D ambiguous. CDR1 is SNHLY, CDR2 FYNNEI, per germline. V was clipped by 6 bases and J by 11 bases, with 16 bases between them. This CDR3 region has 12 residues. The chain's CDR3 is CASSPPRRSAFF. The CDR3 DNA sequence: TGTGCCAGCAGCCCCCCTCGCAGGTCTGCTTTCTTT.

This chain joins TRBV7-2 and TRBJ1-4; D uncertain. Germline V lookup: CDR1 SGHTA, CDR2 FQGNSA. The CDR3 contains 12 residues. Trimming cost V 3 bases and J 8 bases, with 7 bases left between them. The CDR3 sequence: CASSLEKEKLFF. The DNA for the CDR3 is TGTGCCAGCAGCTTGGAGAAAGAAAAACTGTTTTTT.

This chain links TRBV19 with TRBJ2-7, with 10 bases that match TRBD1. V lost 4 bases and J lost 7; bases outside the gene matches: 7. This CDR3 spans 14 amino acids. Germline V CDR1 and CDR2: LNHDA, SQIVND (reference sequence). The CDR3 here is CASSTRQGAREQYF. Written as DNA, the CDR3 is TGTGCCAGTAGTACAAGACAGGGGGCGCGGGAGCAGTACTTC.

This clone was found once. This sequence joins TRBV5-1 and TRBJ2-2; TRBD2 matches at 9 bases. This CDR3 comprises 18 residues. The germline gives CDR1 SGHRS, CDR2 YFSETQ. V lost 5 bases and J lost 5; bases outside the gene matches: 16. In nucleotides, the CDR3 is TGCGCCAGCAGGGGAGCGACTAGCGGAGGCGGTGGAACCGGGGAGCTGTTTTTT. It codes for CASRGATSGGGGTGELFF.

The chain has TRBV2 and TRBJ1-4; no definite D call. The ends were cut back, 6 bases at V and 4 bases at J, with 9 bases in the middle. Germline lookup yields CDR1 SNHLY and CDR2 FYNNEI. The CDR3 extends over 13 amino acids. The CDR3 spells CASRDWSNEKLFF. CDR3 DNA: TGTGCCAGCAGGGATTGGAGTAATGAAAAACTGTTTTTT.

V usage is TRBV10-3 and J usage is TRBJ1-5, with 8 bases fitting TRBD1. The germline V gene encodes CDR1 ENHRY and CDR2 SYGVKD. The CDR3 consists of 16 residues. V was pared by 11 bases and J by 0 bases, with 12 bases of the junction left unmatched. The CDR3 is CAASGGQEYSNQPQHF. The CDR3 region has the DNA TGTGCCGCCTCCGGGGGACAGGAGTATAGCAATCAGCCCCAGCATTTT.

The chain couples TRBV19 to TRBJ1-3; no firm D call. CDR3 size: 13 residues. Germline CDR1 reads LNHDA; CDR2 reads SQIVND (reference sequence). V shed 1 base and J shed 4 bases, with 5 bases lying between them. CDR3 coding DNA: TGTGCCAGTAGTATAGTATCCGGAAACACCATATATTTT. Residues: CASSIVSGNTIYF. Variable domain in full (rest from reference TRBV19 and TRBJ1-3): DGGITQSPKYLFRKEGQNVTLSCEQNLNHDAMYWYRQDPGQGLRLIYYSQIVNDFQKGDIAEGYSVSREKKESFPLTVTSAQKNPTAFYLCASSIVSGNTIYFGEGSWLTVV.

J is TRBJ2-5 and V is TRBV5-1, with D maybe TRBD1 (5 bases). CDR1 and CDR2 (germline): SGHRS, YFSETQ. The CDR3 spans 14 residues. With 1 base removed from V and 4 bases from J, the gap between germline ends came to 11 bases. DNA of the CDR3: TGCGCCAGCAGCTTGAGCAGGGTGGGAGAGACCCAGTACTTC. This sequence encodes CASSLSRVGETQYF.

The CDR3 protein is CASSQDRGGASPLHF. CDR3 nucleotide sequence: TGTGCCAGCAGCCAAGATCGTGGGGGCGCTTCACCCCTCCACTTT. The chain uses TRBV3-1 (or the pseudogene TRBV3-2) and TRBJ1-6, with D maybe TRBD1 (6 bases). Trimming shortened V by 0 bases and J by 9 bases, and 12 bases separated the two germline ends. Germline V gives CDR1 LGHDT, CDR2 YNNKEL (reference sequence). There are 15 residues in the CDR3.

The J gene is TRBJ2-1, the V gene TRBV9, with TRBD2 matching 10 bases. The germline V gene encodes CDR1 SGDLS and CDR2 YYNGEE. Trimming at V came to 0 bases and at J to 9 bases, leaving 9 bases not matched to a gene. The CDR3 runs to 16 residues. The CDR3 DNA follows: TGTGCCAGCAGCGTAGCCGCTAGCGGGAGATACGGTGAGCAGTTCTTC. Amino acids: CASSVAASGRYGEQFF. Combining the CDR3 with reference TRBV9 and TRBJ2-1 gives the whole variable domain DSGVTQTPKHLITATGQRVTLRCSPRSGDLSVYWYQQSLDQGLQFLIQYYNGEERAKGNILERFSAQQFPDLHSELNLSSLELGDSALYFCASSVAASGRYGEQFFGPGTRLTVL.

This clone has more than one count but fewer than ten. The rearrangement links TRBV25-1 to TRBJ1-1, with D perhaps TRBD1 (5 bases). The germline V gene has CDR1 MGHDK and CDR2 SYGVNS. The CDR3 has 13 amino acids. V gave up 6 bases and J gave up 12 bases, with 20 bases separating them. CDR3 sequence reads: CASRVTGSFITFF. The CDR3 bases are TGTGCCAGCAGAGTCACAGGTAGTTTTATAACTTTCTTT.

This sequence joins TRBV3-1 (or the pseudogene TRBV3-2) and TRBJ1-4; 9 bases fit TRBD1. Unmatched junction bases numbered 7, after V lost 4 bases and J lost 7 bases. There are 15 residues in the CDR3. Germline CDR1 LGHDT, CDR2 YNNKEL (reference sequence). The CDR3 DNA is TGTGCCAGCAGCCGGCGTACAGGGGGCGGTGAAAAACTGTTTTTT. As protein: CASSRRTGGGEKLFF.

CDR3 region: CASSPTTGLRRAGELFF. The CDR3, as DNA: TGTGCCAGCAGCCCGACCACAGGATTAAGAAGGGCCGGGGAGCTGTTTTTT. This chain uses TRBV5-5 with TRBJ2-2; the D gene is possibly TRBD1 (5 bases). The CDR3 is made up of 17 amino acids. The V gene's germline CDR1 is SGHKS and CDR2 YYEKEE (reference sequence). The V and J ends lost 4 bases and 6 bases respectively, with 22 bases between them.

V gene TRBV6-1 combines with J gene TRBJ2-6; TRBD1 might be the D (6 bases). The CDR3 totals 15 residues. V lost 3 bases, J lost 2 bases, and 8 bases lay in between. The germline CDR1 and CDR2 sequences are MNHNS and SASEGT. In DNA, the CDR3 is TGTGCCAGCAGTGACAGGGGCCCTGGGGCCAACGTCCTGACTTTC. The encoded protein is CASSDRGPGANVLTF.

The chain has TRBV29-1 and TRBJ2-5; D remains unclear. Looked up from germline, CDR1 is SQVTM and CDR2 is ANQGSEA. V gave up 5 bases and J gave up 8 bases, with 21 bases separating them. The CDR3 is 14 amino acids. The CDR3: CSVPLFNRGGTQYF. As DNA, the CDR3 is TGCAGCGTTCCCCTCTTTAATCGTGGTGGCACCCAGTACTTC.

The J gene is TRBJ2-7, the V gene TRBV6-5, with a weak D call TRBD2 (7 bases). The germline V and J ends were trimmed by 6 bases and 4 bases, with 16 bases remaining between them. Germline CDR1 and CDR2: MNHEY and SVGAGI. The length of the CDR3 is 14 residues. The CDR3 DNA sequence: TGTGCCAGCAGGACGTCGGGAGGACAGTACGAGCAGTACTTC. This codes for CASRTSGGQYEQYF.

The chain combines TRBV14 with TRBJ2-7; the D gene is possibly TRBD2 (6 bases). Germline lookup yields CDR1 SGHDN and CDR2 FVKESK. The V end was cut by 1 base, the J end by 4 bases, with 14 bases between. CDR3 size: 15 residues. CDR3 in amino acids: CASSQGASAIYEQYF. The CDR3 region has the DNA TGTGCCAGCAGCCAAGGAGCTAGCGCTATTTACGAGCAGTACTTC.

The chain couples TRBV2 to TRBJ1-6; the D is unclear. V shed 8 bases and J shed 0 bases, with 11 bases lying between them. The CDR3 runs 15 residues. CDR1 and CDR2 from the germline V gene are SNHLY and FYNNEI. The CDR3 here is CASGLGSSYNSPLHF. The CDR3, as DNA: TGTGCCAGCGGGCTGGGCAGCTCCTATAATTCACCCCTCCACTTT.

The chain has TRBV6-1 and TRBJ2-1; 10 bases align to TRBD1. The V and J ends lost 3 bases and 9 bases, in that order; junction bases with no gene match: 11. CDR1 MNHNS and CDR2 SASEGT come from the germline V gene. The CDR3 covers 16 residues. Written as DNA, the CDR3 is TGTGCCAGCAGTGAGCTTGGACAGGGGGTCTCCATTGAGCAGTTCTTC. Amino acid sequence: CASSELGQGVSIEQFF.

The chain couples TRBV10-3 to TRBJ2-3; D unresolved. This CDR3 region has 12 residues. The germline CDR1 and CDR2 sequences are ENHRY and SYGVKD. V shed 6 bases and J shed 0 bases, with 4 bases lying between them. The CDR3 DNA reads as TGTGCCATCAGCTCTAGCACAGATACGCAGTATTTT. Translated, it gives CAISSSTDTQYF.

The V call is TRBV6-6, the J call TRBJ1-2; D unresolved. Germline lookup yields CDR1 MNHNY and CDR2 SVGAGI (reference sequence). V was pared by 7 bases and J by 4 bases, with 22 bases between. The CDR3 runs 16 residues. CDR3 sequence reads: CASTNPTEFRAYGYTF. Here the CDR3 DNA reads TGTGCCAGCACAAACCCAACCGAGTTCCGTGCCTATGGCTACACCTTC.

J is TRBJ1-1 and V is TRBV7-6; 12 nucleotides align to TRBD1. The CDR3 has 12 residues. Germline-derived CDR1 and CDR2 are SGHVS and FNYEAQ. V shed 5 bases, J shed 11 bases, and the junction held 3 bases outside the gene matches. The CDR3 bases are TGTGCCAGCAGCCCGGGACAGGGGGCGGCTTTCTTT. Its translation is CASSPGQGAAFF.

The chain joins TRBV5-1 to TRBJ2-1; 14 bases are a match to TRBD2. Germline V gives CDR1 SGHRS, CDR2 YFSETQ. V lost 1 base and J lost 8; bases outside the gene matches: 8. The CDR3 consists of 17 residues. Here the CDR3 DNA reads TGCGCCAGCAGCTTGCCCGGGACTAGCGGGAGTGGCCATGAGCAGTTCTTC. This translates into CASSLPGTSGSGHEQFF.

V and J are TRBV20-1 and TRBJ2-1; D call uncertain. CDR1 is DFQATT, CDR2 SNEGSKA, per germline (reference sequence). V lost 3 bases and J lost 9, with 9 bases in between. This CDR3 spans 11 amino acids. CDR3 sequence: CSARSRCEQFF. CDR3 sequence (DNA): TGCAGTGCTAGGAGCAGGTGTGAGCAGTTCTTC.

The V call is TRBV28, the J call TRBJ2-4; 7 nucleotides match TRBD1. CDR1 and CDR2 from the germline V gene are MDHEN and SYDVKM. The CDR3 totals 15 residues. The ends lost 5 bases at V and 6 bases at J; junction bases unmatched: 10. The CDR3 protein is CASSPAGGNLNIQYF. The CDR3 DNA reads TGTGCCAGCAGTCCCGCAGGGGGAAACTTAAACATTCAGTACTTC.

The V and J genes are TRBV28 and TRBJ2-1; tentatively, D is TRBD2 (6 bases). The CDR3 consists of 12 residues. Trimming stripped 6 bases from V and 10 bases from J, with 13 bases between. The V gene's germline CDR1 is MDHEN and CDR2 SYDVKM. The CDR3 coding sequence is TGTGCCAGCAGCCCGGGACTCAGGGAGCAGTTCTTC. Protein sequence: CASSPGLREQFF.